The T cell receptor (beta chain) under discussion was sequenced for a study of blood T cell repertoires in COVID-19. Study background: Italy, Spain and the United States were the sources of the convalescent and acute COVID-19 samples.

Measured with immunoSEQ multiplex PCR; TCRdb has only the in-frame clones, and not every one. The repertoire has approximately 240,000 clones, about nine tenths of them found once; the top ten carry about 1.9%. Participants were placed into cohorts based on the clinical history they reported. V was clipped by 3 bases and J by 2 bases, with 11 bases between them. Looked up from germline, CDR1 is MNHEY and CDR2 is SMNVEV (reference sequence). This CDR3 comprises 14 residues. The sequencing sample was made of PBMCs or T cells enriched from blood (not recorded which). This TCR was sampled from a woman between 18 and 29 years old who had recovered from COVID-19. This sequence joins TRBV27 and TRBJ2-7; tentative D call: TRBD2 (7 bases). This CDR3 is CASSLEGGTYEQYF. The CDR3 DNA sequence: TGTGCCAGCAGTTTGGAGGGGGGGACCTACGAGCAGTACTTC.